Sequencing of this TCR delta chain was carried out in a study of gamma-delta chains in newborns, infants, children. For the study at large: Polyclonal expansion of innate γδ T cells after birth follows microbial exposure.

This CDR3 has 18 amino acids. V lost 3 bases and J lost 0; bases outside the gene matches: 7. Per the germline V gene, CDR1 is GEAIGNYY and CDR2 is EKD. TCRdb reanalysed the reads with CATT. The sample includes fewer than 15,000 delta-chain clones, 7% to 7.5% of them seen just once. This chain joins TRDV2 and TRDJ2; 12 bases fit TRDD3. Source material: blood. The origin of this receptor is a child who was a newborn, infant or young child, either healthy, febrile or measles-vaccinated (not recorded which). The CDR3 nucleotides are TGTGCCTGTGACTCCTTACTGGGGGATACTGCTTTGACAGCACAACTCTTCTTT. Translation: CACDSLLGDTALTAQLFF.